The 19 T cell receptor beta chains below come from one sample, sequenced in a study of T cells after yellow fever vaccination. TCRdb used MiXCR to reprocess the 5' RACE reads, holding one entry per CDR3 protein. The sample has about 150,000 distinct CDR3 sequences, 5.5% to 8% seen once. The material was CD4+ T cells sorted from PBMCs, obtained on the day of the first yellow fever vaccination. The receptors here all came from a man between 18 and 29 years old who received the YFV17D yellow fever vaccine.

This clonotype has ten or more counts. The chain links TRBV19 to TRBJ1-1, with TRBD1 matching 7 bases. This CDR3 comprises 14 residues. V lost 6 bases and J lost 1; bases outside the gene matches: 5. Germline V gene lookup returns CDR1 LNHDA and CDR2 SQIVND (reference sequence). CDR3 protein: CASSTNRGNTEAFF. CDR3 in DNA: TGTGCCAGTAGCACCAACAGGGGGAACACTGAAGCTTTCTTT.

This clonotype has a handful of counts. The rearrangement links TRBV25-1 to TRBJ2-1; TRBD2 matches at 10 bases. This CDR3 has 16 residues. V was clipped by 7 bases and J by 3 bases; unmatched bases: 9. Germline-derived CDR1 and CDR2 are MGHDK and SYGVNS. The CDR3 DNA reads as TGTGCCAGCACCAGTAGCGGGGGGAGCCACTACAATGAGCAGTTCTTC. It encodes CASTSSGGSHYNEQFF. Based on the CDR3 plus reference TRBV25-1 and TRBJ2-1, the full variable domain is EADIYQTPRYLVIGTGKKITLECSQTMGHDKMYWYQQDPGMELHLIHYSYGVNSTEKGDLSSESTVSRIRTEHFPLTLESARPSHTSQYLCASTSSGGSHYNEQFFGPGTRLTVL.

This clonotype was found a few times. The chain couples TRBV7-2 to TRBJ1-5; D is undetermined. The V end was cut by 5 bases, the J end by 2 bases, with 16 bases between. The germline CDR1 and CDR2 sequences are SGHTA and FQGNSA. This CDR3 is 16 amino acids long. CDR3 bases: TGTGCCAGCAGCCTCGGCCGGGGTATACGCAATCAGCCCCAGCATTTT. This sequence encodes CASSLGRGIRNQPQHF. The variable domain in full, completed from reference TRBV7-2 and TRBJ1-5, reads GAGVSQSPSNKVTEKGKDVELRCDPISGHTALYWYRQSLGQGLEFLIYFQGNSAPDKSGLPSDRFSAERTGGSVSTLTIQRTQQEDSAVYLCASSLGRGIRNQPQHFGDGTRLSIL.

Ten or more counts support this clonotype. The chain links TRBV20-1 to TRBJ2-4, with 7 bases identical to TRBD1. Looked up from germline, CDR1 is DFQATT and CDR2 is SNEGSKA (reference sequence). Unmatched junction bases numbered 5, after V lost 6 bases and J lost 0 bases. There are 14 residues in the CDR3. The CDR3, as DNA: TGCAGTGCGAGGGACAGCCTAGCCAAAAACATTCAGTACTTC. Its translation is CSARDSLAKNIQYF.

This clonotype came up a few times. The chain uses TRBV20-1 and TRBJ2-7; TRBD1 is a possible D gene (6 bases). Trimming cost V 3 bases and J 2 bases, with 11 bases left between them. Germline V gene lookup returns CDR1 DFQATT and CDR2 SNEGSKA (reference sequence). The CDR3 is 13 amino acids. CDR3 protein: CSASSGVTYEQYV. The CDR3 coding sequence is TGCAGTGCTAGTTCAGGGGTCACCTACGAGCAGTACGTC.

DNA for the CDR3: TGTGCCAGCAGCCAAATCAGTAGGACAGGGAATGAAAAACTGTTTTTT. This codes for CASSQISRTGNEKLFF. The chain carries TRBV4-2 and TRBJ1-4, with 8 bases that match TRBD1. This CDR3 comprises 16 residues. CDR1 LGHNA and CDR2 YNFKEQ come from the germline V gene. Trimming cost V 2 bases and J 5 bases; bases outside gene matches: 7.

This clonotype was counted many times. The genes are TRBV5-1 and TRBJ2-6; D possibly corresponds to TRBD2 (5 bases). This CDR3 has 15 amino acids. Trimming stripped 6 bases from V and 2 bases from J, with 12 bases between. The germline V gene encodes CDR1 SGHRS and CDR2 YFSETQ. CDR3 in amino acids: CASNDGNAGANVLTF. The CDR3 bases are TGCGCCAGCAACGACGGGAACGCTGGGGCCAACGTCCTGACTTTC.

The rearrangement links TRBV3-1 to TRBJ2-7, with a weak D call TRBD1 (5 bases). CDR3 length equals 13 residues. The V and J ends lost 6 bases and 4 bases respectively, with 13 bases between them. The germline V gene has CDR1 LGHDT and CDR2 YNNKEL (reference sequence). The CDR3 DNA is TGTGCCAGCAGACCCAGGGTAGGGTACGAGCAGTACTTC. It yields the protein CASRPRVGYEQYF.

This clonotype was seen many times. The chain links TRBV6-1 to TRBJ2-5; tentatively, D is TRBD1 (6 bases). This CDR3 has 14 residues. The germline V gene has CDR1 MNHNS and CDR2 SASEGT. V was trimmed by 3 bases and J by 5 bases, leaving 13 bases between them. The CDR3 sequence is CASSEAGRGETQYF. In nucleotides, the CDR3 is TGTGCCAGCAGTGAGGCCGGAAGGGGGGAGACCCAGTACTTC.

Only a few counts were recorded for this clonotype. J is TRBJ2-7 and V is TRBV20-1; D remains unclear. Germline assignment: CDR1 DFQATT and CDR2 SNEGSKA (reference sequence). V was clipped by 7 bases and J by 7 bases, with 17 bases between them. This CDR3 comprises 12 residues. The CDR3 region is CSGYTDELEQYF. CDR3 coding DNA: TGCAGTGGATACACAGACGAACTGGAGCAGTACTTC.

This chain uses TRBV7-9 with TRBJ2-3; D is unresolved. From germline, CDR1 is SEHNR and CDR2 FQNEAQ (reference sequence). The CDR3 runs to 11 residues. Trimming left V 6 bases short and J 10 bases short, with 11 bases between. The CDR3 reads CASRFVGPQYF. In DNA, the CDR3 is TGTGCCAGCAGGTTTGTTGGCCCGCAGTATTTT.

This clonotype was counted ten times or more. V is TRBV11-2 and J is TRBJ2-2, with a possible D match to TRBD2 (7 bases). V lost 10 bases, J lost 5 bases, and 20 bases lay in between. This CDR3 is built from 15 residues. The V gene's germline CDR1 is SGHAT and CDR2 FQNNGV. CDR3 in DNA: TGTGCCAACGAAGGGGGGGGGGCCCGAACCGGGGAGCTGTTTTTT. It specifies CANEGGGARTGELFF. Full variable domain (remainder filled in from reference TRBV11-2 and TRBJ2-2): EAGVAQSPRYKIIEKRQSVAFWCNPISGHATLYWYQQILGQGPKLLIQFQNNGVVDDSQLPKDRFSAERLKGVDSTLKIQPAKLEDSAVYLCANEGGGARTGELFFGEGSRLTVL.

In this sample, this clonotype turned up many times. The chain couples TRBV28 to TRBJ2-2; possibly TRBD1 or TRBD2 for D (5 bases each). Per the germline V gene, CDR1 is MDHEN and CDR2 is SYDVKM. This CDR3 has 15 amino acids. V gave up 3 bases and J gave up 2 bases, with 10 bases separating them. CDR3 region: CASSFPGANTGELFF. The CDR3 coding sequence is TGTGCCAGCAGTTTCCCCGGGGCCAACACCGGGGAGCTGTTTTTT.

This clonotype was found many times. The chain recombines TRBV18 with TRBJ2-1; tentatively, D is TRBD1 (6 bases). Deletions cut 0 bases from V and 11 bases from J, with 11 bases between. Germline V gene sequence: CDR1 KGHSH, CDR2 LQKENI. This CDR3 contains 13 residues. CDR3 coding DNA: TGTGCCAGCTCACCACCGGGGGCAGGGCAGCAGTTCTTC. Translating gives CASSPPGAGQQFF.

This clonotype showed up many times. The chain employs TRBV5-1 and TRBJ2-1; D is undetermined. The CDR3 sequence is 16 residues long. Germline CDR1 SGHRS, CDR2 YFSETQ. V lost 2 bases to trimming and J lost 7 bases, with 19 bases between them. The CDR3 region has the DNA TGCGCCAGCAGCTTACCCAGATCAAGTGGTGGGAATGAGCAGTTCTTC. Residues: CASSLPRSSGGNEQFF. Supplemented by reference TRBV5-1 and TRBJ2-1, the full variable domain reads KAGVTQTPRYLIKTRGQQVTLSCSPISGHRSVSWYQQTPGQGLQFLFEYFSETQRNKGNFPGRFSGRQFSNSRSEMNVSTLELGDSALYLCASSLPRSSGGNEQFFGPGTRLTVL.

This clonotype was recorded many times. The chain links TRBV15 to TRBJ2-2; D is unresolved. V was pared by 0 bases and J by 1 base, with 3 bases between. This CDR3 has 14 residues. The germline gives CDR1 LNHNV, CDR2 YYDKDF (reference sequence). CDR3 DNA sequence: TGTGCCACCAGCAGAGATCAGAACACCGGGGAGCTGTTTTTT. This encodes CATSRDQNTGELFF.

The sample holds a few counts of this clonotype. The V and J genes are TRBV7-2 and TRBJ2-3; tentatively, D is TRBD2 (6 bases). The V end was cut by 5 bases, the J end by 2 bases, with 14 bases between. CDR3 length equals 15 residues. Germline V gene data show CDR1 as SGHTA and CDR2 as FQGNSA. CDR3 sequence reads: CASSATRRDTDTQYF. CDR3 nucleotide sequence: TGTGCCAGCAGCGCGACTAGGCGGGACACAGATACGCAGTATTTT.

On this clonotype itself: A much larger clone differs by one base, so this may be a read error. The V call is TRBV12-3 or TRBV12-4, the J call TRBJ2-2; D remains unclear. Trimming pared 3 bases from V and 7 bases from J, leaving 9 bases between. The CDR3 sequence is 13 residues long. The CDR3 sequence is CASSFVRNGELFF. The CDR3 nucleotides are TGTGCCAGCAGTTTCGTTCGTAACGGGGAGCTGTTTTTT.

Comment on this clonotype: Given a much more abundant clone one base away, this may be a read error. The V call is TRBV5-1, the J call TRBJ1-1; 8 bases are shared with TRBD1. V was pared by 4 bases and J by 6 bases, with 8 bases of the junction left unmatched. CDR1 is SGHRS, CDR2 YFSETQ, per germline. CDR3 length equals 14 residues. The CDR3 protein is CASSKGQEKAEAFF. CDR3 coding DNA: TGCGCCAGCAGCAAGGGACAGGAGAAAGCTGAAGCTTTCTTT.